This T cell receptor beta chain was sequenced during a study of T cells in Graves' hyperthyroidism and ophthalmopathy. General study results and limits: Ophthalmopathy cases were set apart from stable hyperthyroidism by a 13 V-J model.

RNA transcripts were the template for amplifying TCR beta CDR3 regions. The study used the HTBI primer set for a first-round RT-PCR of the TCR CDR3. TCRdb recomputed calls from the multiplex PCR reads with MiXCR, one row per CDR3 protein. Seen here are a few hundred thousand distinct CDR3 sequences, about 43% observed once, and the top ten hold just over 8%. Ten or more counts support this clonotype. The antigen is not known. Uncontrolled infection, other autoimmune disease, pregnancy or lactation disqualified patients from enrolment. CDR3 length: 14 amino acids. V gave up 1 base and J gave up 7 bases, with 13 bases separating them. The germline V gene encodes CDR1 SGHTA and CDR2 FQGNSA.

The clonotype originates from a young woman with Graves' hyperthyroidism. The chain employs TRBV7-2 and TRBJ2-5; D not certain. Sequenced input: peripheral blood or thyroid tissue (not recorded which). CDR3 residues: CASSLVAAPGTQYF. The DNA for the CDR3 is TGTGCCAGCAGCTTAGTGGCGGCCCCCGGGACCCAGTACTTC.